Here is one TCR beta chain with its context. The antigen remains undetermined. This specimen belongs to a study of blood T cells in healthy people across ages. With a J-beta primer mix and a sample-barcoded 5' primer, a second PCR ran about 7 to 12 cycles. One entry per CDR3 protein results from TCRdb running MiXCR on the 5' RACE reads. This sample has hundreds of thousands of distinct CDR3 sequences, with about three fifths found just once. General observations from the study: Roughly linearly, TCR beta diversity per million T cells fell as age increased. Naive T cell percentage and TCR beta diversity correlated strongly.

V dropped 4 bases and J dropped 5; count of bases not matched to a gene: 8. Looked up from germline, CDR1 is MDHEN and CDR2 is SYDVKM. The CDR3 sequence is 14 residues long. Sequences were obtained from blood. The chain uses TRBV28 and TRBJ2-7; 7 bases are shared with TRBD2. This TCR came from a man under 40 in good health. The CDR3 is CASSSRETGHEQYF. DNA of the CDR3: TGTGCCAGCAGTTCGCGGGAGACGGGTCACGAGCAGTACTTC.